The clone carrying this T cell receptor beta chain appeared a single time. Its antigen is undetermined. CDR1 and CDR2 (germline): SQVTM, ANQGSEA. CDR3 length equals 15 residues. V dropped 4 bases and J dropped 4 bases, with 19 bases sitting between them. TCR beta cDNA libraries included unique molecular identifiers. One entry per CDR3 protein results from TCRdb running MiXCR on the PCR reads. The table has about 820,000 distinct CDR3 sequences, approximately 53% seen once. The source of the sample is a study of post-analysis software for immune sequencing data. General study results and limits: Five TRBV segments occurring more often in patients than controls included TRBV5-6, TRBV5-1 and TRBV20-1.

The sequenced sample consisted of blood. This clonotype was obtained from a girl between 10 and 17 years old with multiple sclerosis. V gene TRBV29-1 combines with J gene TRBJ1-2; D is possibly TRBD1 (5 bases). CDR3 protein: CSVGGLLGQSYGYTF. In DNA, the CDR3 is TGCAGCGTTGGGGGCCTCTTGGGGCAGTCCTATGGCTACACCTTC.